A single T cell receptor beta chain is shown here with its context. Its specificity is unknown. V was cut by 5 bases and J by 1 base, with 8 bases left in between. CDR1 is LNHDA, CDR2 SQIVND, per germline (reference sequence). The CDR3 totals 13 residues. No infections or other immune events were documented during collection. The table came from immunoSEQ multiplex PCR; TCRdb's copy has only in-frame clones and leaves some out. The sample lists under 90,000 clones, around nine tenths occurring once. This record comes from a study of identifying expanded T cells in peripheral blood. Findings of the study overall: Differentially abundant clones: about 1.2 between replicates, 16.4 at about 13 days, over 18 at four. Across healthy donors, higher total template counts meant significantly greater approximately two-week count variance.

The sequenced sample consisted of blood. This clonotype was obtained from a person aged 18 to 75 in good health. This rearrangement joins TRBV19 to TRBJ1-1; no firm D call. In nucleotides, the CDR3 is TGTGCCAGTAGTTTATTTAAGAACACTGAAGCTTTCTTT. Translated, it gives CASSLFKNTEAFF.